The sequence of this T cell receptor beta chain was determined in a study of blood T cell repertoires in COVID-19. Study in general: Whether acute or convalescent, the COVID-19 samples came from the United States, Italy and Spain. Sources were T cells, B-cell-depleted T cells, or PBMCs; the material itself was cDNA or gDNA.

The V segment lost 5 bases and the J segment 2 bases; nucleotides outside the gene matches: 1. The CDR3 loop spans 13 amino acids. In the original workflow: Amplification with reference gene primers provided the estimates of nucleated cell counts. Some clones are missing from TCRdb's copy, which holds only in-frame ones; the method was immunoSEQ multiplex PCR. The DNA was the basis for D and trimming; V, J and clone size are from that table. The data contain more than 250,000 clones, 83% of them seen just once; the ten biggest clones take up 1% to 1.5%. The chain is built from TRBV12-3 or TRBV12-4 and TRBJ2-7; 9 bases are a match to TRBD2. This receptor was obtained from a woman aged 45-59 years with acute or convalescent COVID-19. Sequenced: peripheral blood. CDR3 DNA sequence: TGTGCCAGCAGTGCTAGCGGGGCCTACGAGCAGTACTTC. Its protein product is CASSASGAYEQYF.